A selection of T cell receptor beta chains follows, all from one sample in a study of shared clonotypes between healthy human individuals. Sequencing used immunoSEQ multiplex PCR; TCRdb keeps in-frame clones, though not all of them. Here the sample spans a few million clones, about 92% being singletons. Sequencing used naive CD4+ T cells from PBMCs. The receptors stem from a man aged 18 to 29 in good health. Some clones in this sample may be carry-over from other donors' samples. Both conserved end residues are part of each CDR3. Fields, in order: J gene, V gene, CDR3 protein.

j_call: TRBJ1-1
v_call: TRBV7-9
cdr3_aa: CASSLGGGTEAFF

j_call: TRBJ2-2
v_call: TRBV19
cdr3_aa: CASSRQGRNTGELFF

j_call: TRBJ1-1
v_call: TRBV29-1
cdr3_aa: CSVVRGAVNTEAFF

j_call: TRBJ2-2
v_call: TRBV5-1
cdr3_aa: CASSPLAGTGELFF

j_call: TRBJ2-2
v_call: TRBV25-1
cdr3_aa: CASSARDRRTGELFF

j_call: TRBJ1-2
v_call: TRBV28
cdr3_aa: CASSFWPSQTNYGYTF

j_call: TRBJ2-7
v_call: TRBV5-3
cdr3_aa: CARSFSSGTPGLASDEQYF

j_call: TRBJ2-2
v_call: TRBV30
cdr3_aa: CAYQPAQNTGELFF

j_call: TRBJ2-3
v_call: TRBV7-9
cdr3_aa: CASRMAPGWADTQYF

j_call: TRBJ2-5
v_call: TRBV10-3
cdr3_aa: CAISAGFEKETQYF

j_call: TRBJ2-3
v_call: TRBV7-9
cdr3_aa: CASSFRGTEADTQYF

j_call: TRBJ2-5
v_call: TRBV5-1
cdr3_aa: CASSLGRLAGGRGTGETQYF

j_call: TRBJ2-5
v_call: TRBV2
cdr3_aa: CASAGRDAETQYF

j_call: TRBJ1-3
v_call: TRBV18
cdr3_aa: CASSPPLSSGNTIYF

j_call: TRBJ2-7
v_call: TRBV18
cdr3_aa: CASSPTSGGYEQYF

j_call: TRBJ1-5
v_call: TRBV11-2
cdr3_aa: CASSSGSNQPQHF

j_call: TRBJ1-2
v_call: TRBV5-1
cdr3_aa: CASSFQDSYGYTF

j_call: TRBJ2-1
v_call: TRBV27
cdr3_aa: CASMGLAGISYNEQFF

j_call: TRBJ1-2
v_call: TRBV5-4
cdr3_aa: CASRTWGSRYGYTF

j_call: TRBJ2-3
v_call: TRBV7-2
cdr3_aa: CASRPPSTSTDTQYF

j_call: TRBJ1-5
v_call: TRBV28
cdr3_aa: CASRRGGIGEQPQHF

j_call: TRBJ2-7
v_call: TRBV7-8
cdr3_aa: CASSRPTGAQYF

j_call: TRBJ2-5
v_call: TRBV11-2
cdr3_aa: CASSLGRGSGETQYF

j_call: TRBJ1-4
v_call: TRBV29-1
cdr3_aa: CSVTRTTGNEKLFF

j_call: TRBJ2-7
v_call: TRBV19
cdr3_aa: CASTVSGRGNEQYF

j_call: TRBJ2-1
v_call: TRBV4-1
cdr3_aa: CASSQALAGGRNEQFF

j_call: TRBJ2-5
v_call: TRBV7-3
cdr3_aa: CASSARNQETQYF

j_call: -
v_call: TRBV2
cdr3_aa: CASSDPISGRAYEQYF

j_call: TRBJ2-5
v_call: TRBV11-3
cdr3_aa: CASSLNSKETQYF

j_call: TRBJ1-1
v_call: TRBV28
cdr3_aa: CASSLRYEEAFF

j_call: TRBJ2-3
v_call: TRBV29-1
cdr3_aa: CSTLGQGFTDTQYF

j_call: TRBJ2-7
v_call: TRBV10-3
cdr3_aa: CAIRTSASYEQYF

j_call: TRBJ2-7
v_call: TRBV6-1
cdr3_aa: CASSGQGAPDFYEQYF

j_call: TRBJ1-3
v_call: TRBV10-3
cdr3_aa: CAIRRQRDGFEEAIYF

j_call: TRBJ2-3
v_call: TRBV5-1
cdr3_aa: CASSLGDRTDTQYF

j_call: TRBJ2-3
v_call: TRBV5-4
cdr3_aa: CASSLGLAGGPGTDTQYF

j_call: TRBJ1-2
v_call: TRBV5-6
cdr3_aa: CASSLRHSDYGYTF

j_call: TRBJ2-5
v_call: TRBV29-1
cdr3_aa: CSVVRTSGRETQYF

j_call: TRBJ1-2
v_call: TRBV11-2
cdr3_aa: CASSPQGNYGYTF

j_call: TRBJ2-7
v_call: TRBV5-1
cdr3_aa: CASRATSGSVYEQYF

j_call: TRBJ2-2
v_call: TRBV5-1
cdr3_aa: CASSGGQGVPGELFF

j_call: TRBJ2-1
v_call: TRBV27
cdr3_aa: CASRPTRDGYNEQFF

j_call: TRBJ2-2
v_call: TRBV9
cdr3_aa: CASSVRGGRGTGELFF

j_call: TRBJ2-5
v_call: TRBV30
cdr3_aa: CAWSYEQTQYF

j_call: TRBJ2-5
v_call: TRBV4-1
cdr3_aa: CASSQGSAAAGETQYF

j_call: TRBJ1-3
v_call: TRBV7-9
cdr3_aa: CASSLGQISGNTIYF

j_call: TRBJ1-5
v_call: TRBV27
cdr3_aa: CASSRYSNQPQHF

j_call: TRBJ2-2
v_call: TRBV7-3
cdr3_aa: CASRAGPNTGELFF

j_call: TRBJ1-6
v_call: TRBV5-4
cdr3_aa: CASSKQTSSSYNSPLHF

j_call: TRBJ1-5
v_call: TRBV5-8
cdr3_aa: CASTPLGAGSQPQHF

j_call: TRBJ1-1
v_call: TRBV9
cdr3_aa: CASSAGQPNTEAFF

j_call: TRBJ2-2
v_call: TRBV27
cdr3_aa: CASSPAYRGRGGELFF

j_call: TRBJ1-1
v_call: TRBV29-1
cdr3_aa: CSGRQGLWGDTEAFF

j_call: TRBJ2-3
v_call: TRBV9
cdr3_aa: CASSSPIEGRFTDTQYF

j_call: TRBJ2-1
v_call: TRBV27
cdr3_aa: CASSLQRLAAYNEQFF

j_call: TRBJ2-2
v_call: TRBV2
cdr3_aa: CASRGRGRDVGELFF

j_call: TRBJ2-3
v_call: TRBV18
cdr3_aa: CASSPGTTDTQYF

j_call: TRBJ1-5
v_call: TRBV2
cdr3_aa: CAGAGDGQPQHF

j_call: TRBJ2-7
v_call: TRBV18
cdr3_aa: CASSTLAGVYEQYF

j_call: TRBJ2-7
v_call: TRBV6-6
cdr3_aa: CASTGGQGAYEQYF